These 21 T cell receptor beta chains came from one sample sequenced in a study of cytomegalovirus exposure and HLA in healthy donors. The primer mix had 60 Vbeta and 13 Jbeta primers. Assay used: immunoSEQ multiplex PCR; TCRdb lists only in-frame clones, some missing. Of around 200,000 clones listed, over 70% are singletons. The sequencing input was PBMCs. The receptors shown here come from a man aged 50 or older in good health and CMV-seronegative.

A single count supports this clone. J is TRBJ2-1 and V is TRBV7-9; D possibly corresponds to TRBD2 (6 bases). The CDR3 contains 16 residues. From germline, CDR1 is SEHNR and CDR2 FQNEAQ (reference sequence). V was pared by 0 bases and J by 6 bases, with 15 bases between. CDR3 residues: CASSLARDGLLNEQFF. CDR3 nucleotide sequence: TGTGCCAGCAGCTTAGCCCGGGACGGACTACTCAATGAGCAGTTCTTC.

The chain combines TRBV6-5 with TRBJ2-3, with TRBD2 matching over 7 bases. Germline V lookup: CDR1 MNHEY, CDR2 SVGAGI. The junction had 8 bases not matched to a gene; V was cut back by 6 bases and J by 2 bases. The CDR3 loop spans 15 amino acids. CDR3 sequence: CASSWERGYTDTQYF. The CDR3 DNA follows: TGTGCCAGCAGCTGGGAGCGGGGTTACACAGATACGCAGTATTTT.

The chain joins TRBV9 to TRBJ1-1, with D possibly TRBD1 on 6 matching bases. The CDR3 has 13 residues. Germline CDR1 and CDR2: SGDLS and YYNGEE. V lost 4 bases and J 4 bases, leaving 11 bases between the germline ends. The CDR3 is CASSPRGITEAFF. DNA for the CDR3: TGTGCCAGCAGCCCCAGGGGTATCACTGAAGCTTTCTTT.

The chain employs TRBV4-1 and TRBJ2-7, with a tentative D call TRBD1 (5 bases). The V end lost 1 base, the J end lost 2 bases, and 12 bases lay between the germline ends. Per germline, CDR1 MGHRA and CDR2 YSYEKL. This CDR3 comprises 15 residues. The CDR3 spells CASSQGRGSTYEQYF. The CDR3 nucleotides read TGCGCCAGCAGCCAAGGTAGGGGCAGTACCTACGAGCAGTACTTC.

The chain couples TRBV30 to TRBJ1-1; D perhaps matches TRBD1 (6 bases). Looked up from germline, CDR1 is GTSNPN and CDR2 is SVGIG (reference sequence). CDR3 size: 11 residues. The DNA of the CDR3 is TGTGCTTGGGGGCGTACCGCTGAAGCTTTCTTT. This encodes CAWGRTAEAFF.

In the case of this clone: This same CDR3 is encoded by further DNA sequences in the sample. This rearrangement joins TRBV6-4 to TRBJ1-5; 7 bases fit TRBD1. Trimming at V came to 6 bases and at J to 1 base, leaving 6 bases not matched to a gene. Germline V CDR1 and CDR2: MRHNA, SNTAGT. The CDR3 covers 15 residues. The DNA for the CDR3 is TGTGCCAGCAGGACAGGGAATGGGAGCAATCAGCCCCAGCATTTT. This sequence encodes CASRTGNGSNQPQHF.

This clone was found a few times. The chain joins TRBV4-2 to TRBJ2-5, with 12 bases lining up with TRBD2. With V trimmed by 4 bases and J by 0 bases, 3 bases remained unmatched. Germline V gives CDR1 LGHNA, CDR2 YNFKEQ. CDR3 length: 16 amino acids. CDR3: CASSPRTSGDQETQYF. CDR3 sequence (DNA): TGTGCCAGCAGCCCCCGGACTAGCGGGGACCAAGAGACCCAGTACTTC.

In its sample, this clone was seen a few times. This chain connects TRBV9 to TRBJ2-7, with D maybe TRBD2 (6 bases). This CDR3 has 16 residues. Germline V gene data show CDR1 as SGDLS and CDR2 as YYNGEE. V was pared by 5 bases and J by 1 base, with 19 bases between. The chain's CDR3 is CASSDSLLGGSYEQYF. CDR3 DNA: TGTGCCAGCAGTGACAGTTTACTGGGGGGATCCTACGAGCAGTACTTC.

The sample holds one count of this clone. The V gene is TRBV7-2, the J gene TRBJ2-2; 8 bases are shared with TRBD2. V dropped 6 bases and J dropped 5; count of bases not matched to a gene: 5. The CDR3 sequence is 14 residues long. Germline CDR1 reads SGHTA; CDR2 reads FQGNSA. The CDR3 sequence is CASSRERGTGELFF. The CDR3 bases are TGTGCCAGCAGTCGGGAGCGGGGGACCGGGGAGCTGTTTTTT.

The V and J genes are TRBV5-1 and TRBJ2-5, with D perhaps matching TRBD1 (5 bases). In germline, CDR1 is SGHRS, CDR2 YFSETQ. The CDR3 runs to 18 residues. With 0 bases removed from V and 2 bases from J, the gap between germline ends came to 20 bases. CDR3 in amino acids: CASSLGHQGLGVQETQYF. Written as DNA, the CDR3 is TGCGCCAGCAGCTTGGGACATCAGGGTTTAGGAGTTCAAGAGACCCAGTACTTC.

The gene calls are TRBV7-2 and TRBJ2-1, with D hard to call. Trimming removed 0 bases from V and 7 bases from J, with 4 bases in between. Germline CDR1 reads SGHTA; CDR2 reads FQGNSA. The CDR3 is 12 residues long. In DNA, the CDR3 is TGTGCCAGCAGCTTAGCCGTGAATGAGCAGTTCTTC. It specifies CASSLAVNEQFF.

This chain connects TRBV27 to TRBJ1-2; maybe TRBD1 (6 bases). Trimming pared 6 bases from V and 8 bases from J, leaving 13 bases between. Germline V gene lookup returns CDR1 MNHEY and CDR2 SMNVEV (reference sequence). The CDR3 extends over 12 amino acids. CDR3 region: CASSGTGNGYTF. In nucleotides, the CDR3 is TGTGCCAGCAGCGGAACAGGGAACGGCTACACCTTC.

The genes are TRBV6-1 and TRBJ2-7, with TRBD1 identical over 7 bases. With 5 bases clipped from V and 5 bases from J, the junction kept 6 bases outside the gene matches. CDR1 is MNHNS and CDR2 is SASEGT in the germline V gene. CDR3 length equals 13 residues. In nucleotides, the CDR3 is TGTGCCAGCAGTCGACAGGGTAGCCACGAGCAGTACTTC. Its translation is CASSRQGSHEQYF.

The CDR3 bases are TGTGCCAGCACCGCCGGACTAGCGGGGCGGTACGAGCAGTACTTC. Translated, it gives CASTAGLAGRYEQYF. The genes are TRBV6-5 and TRBJ2-7; 12 nucleotides align to TRBD2. V lost 7 bases, J lost 4 bases, and 8 bases stayed unmatched. This CDR3 has 15 residues. Germline loops: CDR1 MNHEY, CDR2 SVGAGI.

V and J are TRBV19 and TRBJ2-1, with TRBD2 as a possible D gene (6 bases). Trimming took off 6 bases at V and 1 base at J, with 16 bases between the two ends. CDR1 and CDR2 from the germline V gene are LNHDA and SQIVND (reference sequence). This CDR3 is built from 16 residues. This CDR3 reads CASSPGWRGSYNEQFF. For the CDR3, the DNA is TGTGCCAGTAGCCCTGGTTGGAGGGGATCCTACAATGAGCAGTTCTTC.

This chain uses TRBV5-5 with TRBJ1-1, with D possibly TRBD1 on 6 matching bases. Germline V gene data show CDR1 as SGHKS and CDR2 as YYEKEE (reference sequence). The CDR3 is 14 amino acids. V gave up 5 bases and J gave up 1 base, with 12 bases separating them. The CDR3 sequence: CASSSGHPNTEAFF. The CDR3 DNA reads as TGTGCCAGCAGTTCGGGACACCCGAACACTGAAGCTTTCTTT.

A remark on this clone: This same CDR3 is encoded by further DNA sequences in the sample. This rearrangement joins TRBV18 to TRBJ1-1, with D possibly being TRBD1 (5 bases). V shed 3 bases and J shed 5 bases, with 10 bases lying between them. CDR3 size: 13 residues. Germline lookup yields CDR1 KGHSH and CDR2 LQKENI. The CDR3 DNA reads TGTGCCAGCTCACCGGGGCGGGGAACTGAAGCTTTCTTT. Residues: CASSPGRGTEAFF.

V and J are TRBV5-6 and TRBJ2-7; 8 bases match TRBD1. Germline assignment: CDR1 SGHDT and CDR2 YYEEEE. Trimming at V came to 5 bases and at J to 2 bases, leaving 9 bases not matched to a gene. This CDR3 comprises 15 residues. CDR3: CASSSDRVVTYEQYF. Here the CDR3 DNA reads TGTGCCAGCAGTTCGGACAGGGTAGTCACCTACGAGCAGTACTTC.

The chain carries TRBV4-3 and TRBJ2-1, with D perhaps matching TRBD2 (7 bases). CDR3 size: 16 residues. Germline CDR1 is LGHNA and CDR2 is YSLEER. Trimming removed 3 bases at V and 8 bases at J, with 20 bases between. CDR3 nucleotides: TGCGCCAGCAGCCAGGGTAGGGGGGGGCCTGGAGATGAGCAGTTCTTC. Protein sequence: CASSQGRGGPGDEQFF.

The chain uses TRBV11-2 and TRBJ2-5; 9 positions match TRBD1. V shed 5 bases and J 5 bases; nucleotides not matched to a gene: 12. The germline V gene has CDR1 SGHAT and CDR2 FQNNGV. The CDR3 covers 16 residues. CDR3 bases: TGTGCCAGCAGCCAAACCGGGACAGGGCCGTGGGAGACCCAGTACTTC. Protein: CASSQTGTGPWETQYF.

This clone appeared a single time. The chain carries TRBV10-1 and TRBJ1-5, with D maybe TRBD1 (6 bases). Germline lookup yields CDR1 WNHNN and CDR2 SYGVQD (reference sequence). Deletions cut 6 bases from V and 1 base from J, with 25 bases between. The CDR3 is made up of 19 amino acids. CDR3: CASSHTGRGPRYSNQPQHF. The DNA of the CDR3 is TGCGCCAGCAGCCACACAGGGAGGGGACCTCGGTACAGCAATCAGCCCCAGCATTTT.